This T cell receptor (beta chain) emerged from a study of shared clonotypes between healthy human individuals. Produced via immunoSEQ multiplex PCR; TCRdb's table is partial and in-frame only. The sample has more than 2,000,000 clones, approximately 95% seen once. The CDR3 length is 12 residues. Germline CDR1 SEHNR, CDR2 FQNEAQ (reference sequence). Trimming left V 3 bases short and J 5 bases short, with 5 bases between. A remark on this clone: Antigen: not known.

Study results and limitations: Four donors shared approximately 5% of their naive CD4 clonotypes.

This receptor was identified in a man between 18 and 35 years old in good health. Some clones in this sample may be carry-over from other donors' samples. The sequencing sample was made of naive CD4+ T cells from PBMCs. The subset: CD45RA+ positively selected. The genes are TRBV7-9 and TRBJ1-5; D is undetermined. CDR3 bases: TGTGCCAGCAGCTTCCCCGATCAGCCCCAGCATTTT. As protein: CASSFPDQPQHF. The full variable domain, with the rest looked up from reference TRBV7-9 and TRBJ1-5, is DTGVSQNPRHKITKRGQNVTFRCDPISEHNRLYWYRQTLGQGPEFLTYFQNEAQLEKSRLLSDRFSAERPKGSFSTLEIQRTEQGDSAMYLCASSFPDQPQHFGDGTRLSIL.